This TCR beta chain is drawn from a study of CD8+CD57+ T cells in acquired aplastic anemia. At the level of the study: Sorted CD4+ and CD8+ cells gave an average of approximately 3.4 ug of DNA. Reads per healthy sample averaged approximately 10 million (CD4+) and 11 million to 13 million (CD8+). Notes on the study in general: Sharing between patients and controls was observed for about 27 CD8+ CDR3 sequences. With respect to CD8+ Simpson's diversity, patients and controls did not differ significantly.

Genomic DNA provided the template from which TCR beta VDJ and CDR3 profiles were obtained. TCRdb independently ran MiXCR on the reads; one entry per CDR3 protein. In the table there are over 200,000 distinct CDR3 sequences, over 60% of which are singletons. Germline V CDR1 and CDR2: ENHRY, SYGVKD. The CDR3 has 15 residues. V was pared by 3 bases and J by 5 bases, with 8 bases of the junction left unmatched. Only a few counts were recorded for this clonotype. Its antigen is currently unknown. Input material: sorted CD4+, CD8+, or CD8+CD57+ T cells (not recorded which) from PBMCs. This TCR came from a human donor in good health. The chain links TRBV10-3 to TRBJ1-2, with 8 bases aligning to TRBD1. In DNA form, the CDR3 reads TGTGCCATCAGTGATCGGTGGACAGGGCGATATGGCTACACCTTC. Its protein is CAISDRWTGRYGYTF.